The 20 T cell receptor beta chains listed next were all sequenced from one sample in a study of blood T cells in healthy people across ages. Sample-barcoded 5' priming and a J-beta primer mix drove a second PCR of roughly 6 to 12 cycles. TCRdb passed the 5' RACE reads through MiXCR, listing each CDR3 protein once. This table holds more than 800,000 distinct CDR3 sequences, around 43% found once. The sample comprised blood. These receptors came from an older woman in good health.

This clonotype was counted a single time. The rearrangement links TRBV29-1 to TRBJ2-1; possible D gene TRBD1, 6 bases. The CDR3 length is 14 residues. Trimming removed 5 bases at V and 4 bases at J, with 15 bases between. Germline V lookup: CDR1 SQVTM, CDR2 ANQGSEA. CDR3 in DNA: TGCAGCGTTCTCGAAGGACAGCGATACAATGAGCAGTTCTTC. Translating gives CSVLEGQRYNEQFF.

This sequence joins TRBV27 and TRBJ2-5; possibly TRBD2 for D (6 bases). V was clipped by 3 bases and J by 5 bases, with 13 bases between them. There are 14 residues in the CDR3. In germline, CDR1 is MNHEY, CDR2 SMNVEV (reference sequence). In DNA form, the CDR3 reads TGTGCCAGCAGTTTTACCCTGACTAGTGAGACCCAGTACTTC. Translation: CASSFTLTSETQYF.

The chain recombines TRBV29-1 with TRBJ2-5; TRBD1 aligns across 8 bases. V shed 0 bases, J shed 5 bases, and the junction held 2 bases outside the gene matches. Germline CDR1 is SQVTM and CDR2 is ANQGSEA. The CDR3 has 13 amino acids. The CDR3 loop is CSVEDRGLETQYF. For the CDR3, the DNA is TGCAGCGTTGAAGACAGGGGGCTGGAGACCCAGTACTTC. The whole variable domain, remainder taken from reference TRBV29-1 and TRBJ2-5, is SAVISQKPSRDICQRGTSLTIQCQVDSQVTMMFWYRQQPGQSLTLIATANQGSEATYESGFVIDKFPISRPNLTFSTLTVSNMSPEDSSIYLCSVEDRGLETQYFGPGTRLLVL.

The chain recombines TRBV7-2 with TRBJ2-5; 10 bases fit TRBD2. Germline loops: CDR1 SGHTA, CDR2 FQGNSA. The CDR3 is made up of 14 amino acids. V shed 5 bases, J shed 13 bases, and the junction held 13 bases outside the gene matches. The DNA for the CDR3 is TGTGCCAGCAGCCCTGGACTAGCGGAGACGCTAGGGTACTTC. Protein: CASSPGLAETLGYF.

The genes are TRBV6-6 and TRBJ1-1; D is unresolved. With 3 bases removed from V and 3 bases from J, the gap between germline ends came to 11 bases. Germline CDR1 MNHNY, CDR2 SVGAGI (reference sequence). The CDR3 has 14 amino acids. Here the CDR3 DNA reads TGTGCCAGCAGTTATGGGCCAGCCGACACTGAAGCTTTCTTT. It translates to CASSYGPADTEAFF.

The chain uses TRBV29-1 and TRBJ2-5, with TRBD1 matching 12 bases. The CDR3 runs to 13 residues. Germline-derived CDR1 and CDR2 are SQVTM and ANQGSEA. Unmatched junction bases numbered 10, after V lost 6 bases and J lost 11 bases. The CDR3 is CSVPGQGAWEQYF. The CDR3 DNA is TGCAGCGTGCCGGGACAGGGGGCTTGGGAGCAGTACTTC.

Comments on this clonotype: Given the absence of the conserved phenylalanine or tryptophan at the CDR3 end, a read error is likely. The V gene is TRBV9, the J gene TRBJ2-4; unclear D gene. Trimming left V 4 bases short and J 5 bases short, with 10 bases between. From germline, CDR1 is SGDLS and CDR2 YYNGEE. The CDR3 is 13 amino acids. The DNA of the CDR3 is TGTGCCAGCAGCTTACCGCCCGAAAACATTCAGTACCTC. It encodes CASSLPPENIQYL.

The chain recombines TRBV20-1 with TRBJ2-7; tentative D call: TRBD1 (6 bases). The ends were cut back, 0 bases at V and 4 bases at J, with 16 bases in the middle. The CDR3 is made up of 15 amino acids. Germline CDR1 is DFQATT and CDR2 is SNEGSKA (reference sequence). This CDR3 is CSARDFRGDSYEQYF. The CDR3 DNA reads TGCAGTGCTAGAGATTTCAGGGGAGATTCGTACGAGCAGTACTTC.

CDR3 bases: TGTGCCAGCAGTGAAGGTGGCATCTCCTACGAGCAGTACTTC. It translates to CASSEGGISYEQYF. The chain links TRBV6-1 to TRBJ2-7; D gene unclear. The germline V gene has CDR1 MNHNS and CDR2 SASEGT. This CDR3 is 14 amino acids long. V lost 1 base and J 0 bases, leaving 7 bases between the germline ends.

As for this clonotype: An end of the junction does not agree with germline; a read error may underlie this. The chain carries TRBV5-1 and TRBJ2-1; 7 nucleotides match TRBD2. Germline CDR1 reads SGHRS; CDR2 reads YFSETQ. The CDR3 is 16 residues long. The CDR3 DNA sequence: TGCGCCGGCAGCCCAACACTGGCGGGAGCTGAGAATGAGCAGTTCTTC. Amino acid sequence: CAGSPTLAGAENEQFF.

V is TRBV7-8 and J is TRBJ2-3; the D gene is possibly TRBD1 (6 bases). The CDR3 extends over 16 amino acids. The germline V gene encodes CDR1 SGHVS and CDR2 FQNEAQ. V lost 5 bases and J 0 bases, leaving 15 bases between the germline ends. The DNA of the CDR3 is TGTGCCAGCAGCCCTACAGGGCTCTATAGCACAGATACGCAGTATTTT. Translating it yields CASSPTGLYSTDTQYF.

This clonotype was counted a single time. The chain carries TRBV2 and TRBJ1-2; possible D gene TRBD1, 5 bases. The CDR3 extends over 13 amino acids. Germline V gene sequence: CDR1 SNHLY, CDR2 FYNNEI. Trimming pared 4 bases from V and 8 bases from J, leaving 14 bases between. For the CDR3, the DNA is TGTGCCAGCAGTGTACAGGCCCGTTTAGGCTACACCTTC. It is translated as CASSVQARLGYTF. The entire variable domain, with the rest obtained from reference TRBV2 and TRBJ1-2, is as follows: EPEVTQTPSHQVTQMGQEVILRCVPISNHLYFYWYRQILGQKVEFLVSFYNNEISEKSEIFDDQFSVERPDGSNFTLKIRSTKLEDSAMYFCASSVQARLGYTFGSGTRLTVV.

V gene TRBV7-2 combines with J gene TRBJ1-2; 10 bases are a match to TRBD1. V was pared by 0 bases and J by 4 bases, with 2 bases of the junction left unmatched. Germline V gives CDR1 SGHTA, CDR2 FQGNSA. This CDR3 has 15 amino acids. CDR3 in DNA: TGTGCCAGCAGCTTAGCCGGGACAGGGGTCTATGGCTACACCTTC. This sequence encodes CASSLAGTGVYGYTF. Looking up the rest from reference TRBV7-2 and TRBJ1-2 gives the full variable domain: GAGVSQSPSNKVTEKGKDVELRCDPISGHTALYWYRQSLGQGLEFLIYFQGNSAPDKSGLPSDRFSAERTGGSVSTLTIQRTQQEDSAVYLCASSLAGTGVYGYTFGSGTRLTVV.

This chain connects TRBV25-1 to TRBJ2-7; weak D call: TRBD2 (7 bases). Germline V gene sequence: CDR1 MGHDK, CDR2 SYGVNS. V dropped 3 bases and J dropped 6 bases, with 18 bases sitting between them. The length of the CDR3 is 15 residues. CDR3 in amino acids: CASSDRGGGPREQYF. CDR3 bases: TGTGCCAGCAGTGATCGAGGGGGAGGGCCTCGCGAGCAGTACTTC.

This clonotype was observed a few times. This rearrangement joins TRBV13 to TRBJ2-5; the D gene is possibly TRBD1 (7 bases). This CDR3 has 16 residues. Per germline, CDR1 PRHDT and CDR2 FYEKMQ (reference sequence). Trimming took off 5 bases at V and 4 bases at J, with 20 bases between the two ends. This chain's CDR3 is CASSPTRQGGRETQYF. DNA for the CDR3: TGTGCCAGCAGCCCAACCCGACAGGGAGGACGAGAGACCCAGTACTTC.

The chain is built from TRBV12-3 or TRBV12-4 and TRBJ2-3; 9 bases are shared with TRBD2. Trimming cost V 6 bases and J 8 bases; bases outside gene matches: 9. The CDR3 totals 14 residues. CDR3 nucleotides: TGTGCCAGCAGCCCGGCGGGAGGGGGGGGTACGCAGTATTTT. This encodes CASSPAGGGGTQYF.

The chain employs TRBV11-1 and TRBJ2-1; 11 nucleotides line up with TRBD2. The DNA matches TRBJ2-7 better at its end, which makes the J call doubtful. The CDR3 totals 21 residues. CDR1 is SGHAT, CDR2 FQDESV, per germline (reference sequence). The CDR3 region has the DNA TGTGCCAGCAGCTTAGGGCGAGGACTAGCGGGCCGGGAAGTCACGGCCAATGAGCAGTACTTC. It encodes CASSLGRGLAGREVTANEQYF.

The chain combines TRBV2 with TRBJ1-6; a weak D match, TRBD1 (6 bases). V shed 2 bases and J shed 0 bases, with 8 bases lying between them. From germline, CDR1 is SNHLY and CDR2 FYNNEI. CDR3 size: 16 residues. CDR3 sequence reads: CASSERGVSYNSPLHF. The CDR3 coding sequence is TGTGCCAGCAGTGAAAGGGGGGTCTCCTATAATTCACCCCTCCACTTT.

This clonotype was recorded at least ten times. The V gene is TRBV7-2, the J gene TRBJ1-2, with 9 bases matching TRBD1. Germline-derived CDR1 and CDR2 are SGHTA and FQGNSA. V gave up 5 bases and J gave up 5 bases; unmatched junction bases: 6. The CDR3 totals 14 residues. In nucleotides, the CDR3 is TGTGCCAGCAGCCGAACAGGGGGCAGATATGGCTACACCTTC. As protein: CASSRTGGRYGYTF.

The V call is TRBV5-1, the J call TRBJ2-7, with 11 nucleotides matching TRBD2. This CDR3 has 16 amino acids. The germline V gene encodes CDR1 SGHRS and CDR2 YFSETQ. V was clipped by 1 base and J by 4 bases; unmatched bases: 7. CDR3 in amino acids: CASSLTSSGRLYEQYF. The DNA for the CDR3 is TGCGCCAGCAGCTTGACCTCTAGCGGGAGGTTATACGAGCAGTACTTC.